These 32 T cell receptor beta chains share one sample of origin, sequenced in a study of vaccination and CD4 T cells after COVID-19. This sample's treatment: approximately 9-day PBMC culture with coronavirus spike peptide pools or control peptides (ViraFEST assay). According to the study, CD4+ T cells from the unexposed donor were gathered ahead of the COVID-19 pandemic (2011-2018). Antigens for these TCRs are unknown. Cultured CD4+ T cells had their DNA profiled by the Oncomine TCR Beta short-read assay. TCRdb independently ran MiXCR on the PCR reads; one entry per CDR3 protein. The table includes more than 3,500 distinct CDR3 sequences, about 35% detected once. Sequences were obtained from CD4+ T cells from blood, cultured in vitro. These receptors all stem from a human donor in good health.

The chain links TRBV12-3 or TRBV12-4 to TRBJ2-2, with 9 positions matching TRBD2. Trimming took 1 base from V and 7 from J; bases not matched to a gene: 7. CDR3 length equals 16 residues. The CDR3 nucleotides are TGTGCCAGCAGTTTAGTTCGCGGGGGGGCCCTCGGGGAGCTGTTTTTT. Residues: CASSLVRGGALGELFF.

This clonotype was picked up a small number of times. The chain joins TRBV12-3 or TRBV12-4 to TRBJ1-2; maybe TRBD1 (6 bases). V lost 0 bases and J lost 8, with 10 bases in between. This CDR3 has 13 residues. The CDR3 region has the DNA TGTGCCAGCAGTTTAGCTCGGACAGACGGCTACACCTTC. Protein: CASSLARTDGYTF.

This clonotype was observed a handful of times. V and J are TRBV5-1 and TRBJ1-2; D is unclear. Trimming shortened V by 0 bases and J by 2 bases, and 5 bases separated the two germline ends. This CDR3 region has 13 residues. Germline V gene lookup returns CDR1 SGHRS and CDR2 YFSETQ. The CDR3: CASSLGANYGYTF. CDR3 DNA sequence: TGCGCCAGCAGCTTGGGAGCAAACTATGGCTACACCTTC.

The chain links TRBV19 to TRBJ1-5; TRBD1 matches 7 bases. Germline CDR1 is LNHDA and CDR2 is SQIVND (reference sequence). This CDR3 region has 17 residues. J was trimmed by 5 bases and V by 3 bases; bases with no gene match: 13. CDR3: CASSIRYGTANYQPQHF. The DNA of the CDR3 is TGTGCCAGTAGTATTAGGTATGGGACAGCGAATTATCAGCCCCAGCATTTT.

The gene calls are TRBV10-3 and TRBJ2-1, with 7 positions matching TRBD1. CDR3 length: 15 residues. Germline values: CDR1 ENHRY, CDR2 SYGVKD. The junction had 8 bases not matched to a gene; V was cut back by 5 bases and J by 4 bases. CDR3 DNA sequence: TGTGCCATCAGTTCTACTACAGGGGAGTACAATGAGCAGTTCTTC. This gives the protein CAISSTTGEYNEQFF.

The chain couples TRBV18 to TRBJ2-5; D is possibly TRBD2 (5 bases). The V gene's germline CDR1 is KGHSH and CDR2 LQKENI. The ends were cut back, 3 bases at V and 4 bases at J, with 15 bases in the middle. There are 15 residues in the CDR3. The CDR3 protein is CASSPPMSRGETQYF. The DNA of the CDR3 is TGTGCCAGCTCACCCCCTATGTCACGGGGAGAGACCCAGTACTTC.

CDR3 sequence (DNA): TGTGCCAGCAGCCGGACGGGACACATCCTGACGCCGGGAGAGACCCAGTACTTC. Translating it yields CASSRTGHILTPGETQYF. V gene TRBV6-2 or TRBV6-3 combines with J gene TRBJ2-5; D perhaps matches TRBD1 (6 bases). V lost 6 bases to trimming and J lost 4 bases, with 27 bases between them. Germline V gives CDR1 MNHEY, CDR2 SVGEGT. The CDR3 is 18 residues long.

This clonotype was found a few times. The CDR3 nucleotides are TGTGCCAGCAGTGAGGGGGGATATCAGCCCCAGCATTTT. Translated: CASSEGGYQPQHF. The rearrangement links TRBV2 to TRBJ1-5; D possibly corresponds to TRBD1 (5 bases). The CDR3 totals 13 residues. The V gene's germline CDR1 is SNHLY and CDR2 FYNNEI. Between the trimmed V and J ends, which lost 3 bases and 5 bases, there was a span of 8 bases.

This sequence joins TRBV15 and TRBJ1-4; D call uncertain. This CDR3 has 16 amino acids. V gave up 1 base and J gave up 0 bases, with 9 bases separating them. Germline V CDR1 and CDR2: LNHNV, YYDKDF (reference sequence). The CDR3 protein is CATSRGQGATNEKLFF. Written as DNA, the CDR3 is TGTGCCACCAGCAGAGGACAAGGAGCAACTAATGAAAAACTGTTTTTT. The whole variable domain, remainder taken from reference TRBV15 and TRBJ1-4, is DAMVIQNPRYQVTQFGKPVTLSCSQTLNHNVMYWYQQKSSQAPKLLFHYYDKDFNNEADTPDNFQSRRPNTSFCFLDIRSPGLGDTAMYLCATSRGQGATNEKLFFGSGTQLSVL.

This chain links TRBV19 with TRBJ1-1; D is unclear. The CDR3 contains 11 residues. With 7 bases removed from V and 1 base from J, the gap between germline ends came to 4 bases. CDR1 is LNHDA and CDR2 is SQIVND in the germline V gene (reference sequence). The chain's CDR3 is CASTKNTEAFF. The CDR3 coding sequence is TGTGCCAGTACCAAGAACACTGAAGCTTTCTTT.

CDR3 DNA: TGCAGTGCTCAGAAAGCGGAGGCCCCCTCCTACGAGCAGTACTTC. It codes for CSAQKAEAPSYEQYF. The rearrangement uses TRBV20-1 and TRBJ2-7; D is possibly TRBD2 (5 bases). Between the trimmed V and J ends, which lost 5 bases and 0 bases, there was a span of 17 bases. The CDR3 extends over 15 amino acids. In germline, CDR1 is DFQATT, CDR2 SNEGSKA (reference sequence).

The chain links TRBV20-1 to TRBJ2-1; D is ambiguous. Germline-derived CDR1 and CDR2 are DFQATT and SNEGSKA (reference sequence). CDR3 length: 13 residues. Trimming took off 6 bases at V and 5 bases at J, with 14 bases between the two ends. CDR3 loop: CSAARGGNNEQFF. The DNA for the CDR3 is TGCAGTGCCGCCCGAGGTGGGAACAATGAGCAGTTCTTC.

V gene TRBV6-2 or TRBV6-3 combines with J gene TRBJ2-1; tentative D call: TRBD2 (6 bases). Trimming removed 4 bases at V and 6 bases at J, with 10 bases between. Germline lookup yields CDR1 MNHEY and CDR2 SVGEGT. This CDR3 region has 13 residues. The CDR3 region is CASSFLEGNEQFF. DNA of the CDR3: TGTGCCAGCAGTTTTCTGGAGGGCAATGAGCAGTTCTTC.

This clonotype was picked up a small number of times. The V and J genes are TRBV20-1 and TRBJ1-3; tentative D call: TRBD1 (6 bases). The V end was cut by 5 bases, the J end by 2 bases, with 13 bases between. The CDR3 extends over 14 amino acids. In germline, CDR1 is DFQATT, CDR2 SNEGSKA (reference sequence). DNA of the CDR3: TGCAGTGCTTCTAAACAGGGAGCTGGAAACACCATATATTTT. It is translated as CSASKQGAGNTIYF.

The V gene is TRBV30, the J gene TRBJ1-6; no reliable D call. The V and J ends lost 0 bases and 0 bases respectively, with 9 bases between them. CDR3 length: 16 amino acids. CDR1 and CDR2 from the germline V gene are GTSNPN and SVGIG (reference sequence). The CDR3 sequence is CAWSVPGSSYNSPLHF. The CDR3 DNA sequence: TGTGCCTGGAGTGTACCCGGGAGCTCCTATAATTCACCCCTCCACTTT. The whole variable domain, remainder taken from reference TRBV30 and TRBJ1-6, is SQTIHQWPATLVQPVGSPLSLECTVEGTSNPNLYWYRQAAGRGLQLLFYSVGIGQISSEVPQNLSASRPQDRQFILSSKKLLLSDSGFYLCAWSVPGSSYNSPLHFGNGTRLTVT.

The V gene is TRBV3-1, the J gene TRBJ1-6; D is unresolved. The V gene lost 2 bases and the J gene lost 7 bases, with 6 bases spanning the gap. Per the germline V gene, CDR1 is LGHDT and CDR2 is YNNKEL (reference sequence). This CDR3 comprises 13 residues. Here the CDR3 reads CASSQRENSPLHF. CDR3 in DNA: TGTGCCAGCAGCCAACGCGAGAATTCACCCCTCCACTTT.

The chain recombines TRBV5-6 with TRBJ2-7, with D possibly being TRBD1 or TRBD2 (5 bases each). CDR1 and CDR2 from the germline V gene are SGHDT and YYEEEE. V gave up 2 bases and J gave up 5 bases, with 17 bases separating them. This CDR3 region has 15 residues. The CDR3 nucleotides read TGTGCCAGCAGCTTCGGCGGGCAGGGTCGGGACGAGCAGTACTTC. Its protein product is CASSFGGQGRDEQYF.

This chain joins TRBV6-1 and TRBJ1-2; TRBD1 matches at 9 bases. This CDR3 comprises 18 residues. The V segment lost 8 bases and the J segment 5 bases; nucleotides outside the gene matches: 21. Germline lookup yields CDR1 MNHNS and CDR2 SASEGT. In DNA form, the CDR3 reads TGTGCCAGCCGCAATTCACCGGGACAGGGAGCCAGCAGTTATGGCTACACCTTC. Encoded protein: CASRNSPGQGASSYGYTF.

This clonotype was seen only a few times. The chain couples TRBV7-2 to TRBJ1-5; D is possibly TRBD1 (6 bases). The CDR3 is made up of 16 amino acids. Deletions cut 1 base from V and 11 bases from J, with 21 bases between. In germline, CDR1 is SGHTA, CDR2 FQGNSA. CDR3 loop: CASSLGAQGPQGTQHF. The DNA for the CDR3 is TGTGCCAGCAGCTTAGGGGCACAGGGCCCACAAGGCACCCAGCATTTT.

The chain recombines TRBV12-3 or TRBV12-4 with TRBJ2-1, with TRBD1 identical over 7 bases. J lost 2 bases, V lost 6 bases, and 1 base had no gene match. This CDR3 comprises 13 residues. This chain's CDR3 is CASSGQAYNEQFF. DNA for the CDR3: TGTGCCAGCAGCGGACAGGCCTACAATGAGCAGTTCTTC.

The CDR3 here is CSVPGQGNTEAFF. The CDR3 nucleotides read TGCAGTGTCCCGGGACAGGGGAACACTGAAGCTTTCTTT. The V gene is TRBV20-1, the J gene TRBJ1-1; 9 bases match TRBD1. The CDR3 loop spans 13 amino acids. Germline assignment: CDR1 DFQATT and CDR2 SNEGSKA (reference sequence). With V trimmed by 7 bases and J by 1 base, 4 bases remained unmatched.

This clonotype was detected only a few times. V is TRBV6-5 and J is TRBJ1-1, with TRBD1 as a possible D gene (5 bases). The CDR3 covers 14 residues. Between the trimmed V and J ends, which lost 2 bases and 8 bases, there was a span of 15 bases. CDR1 is MNHEY, CDR2 SVGAGI, per germline. The CDR3 coding sequence is TGTGCCAGCAGTTACCCCGCAGGGACCGGAGAAGCTTTCTTT. Its protein is CASSYPAGTGEAFF.

This clonotype was recorded only once. The chain joins TRBV30 to TRBJ1-2; 10 bases map to TRBD1. CDR3 length: 13 amino acids. Germline CDR1 and CDR2: GTSNPN and SVGIG (reference sequence). The J segment lost 5 bases and the V segment lost 3 bases, leaving 3 bases of the junction unmatched. CDR3 bases: TGTGCCTGGAGGCGGGACAGGGGTTATGGCTACACCTTC. It translates to CAWRRDRGYGYTF. Using reference TRBV30 and TRBJ1-2 for the parts outside the CDR3, the full variable domain is SQTIHQWPATLVQPVGSPLSLECTVEGTSNPNLYWYRQAAGRGLQLLFYSVGIGQISSEVPQNLSASRPQDRQFILSSKKLLLSDSGFYLCAWRRDRGYGYTFGSGTRLTVV.

This clonotype was counted only a few times. The chain couples TRBV5-8 to TRBJ1-5; TRBD1 might be the D (6 bases). The CDR3 covers 14 residues. V was trimmed by 0 bases and J by 9 bases, leaving 13 bases between them. Germline V CDR1 and CDR2: SGHTS, YDEGEE. CDR3: CASSLVQGGGPQHF. The CDR3 coding sequence is TGTGCCAGCAGCTTGGTACAGGGAGGAGGGCCCCAGCATTTT. The variable domain in full, with the rest retrieved from reference TRBV5-8 and TRBJ1-5, is EAGVTQSPTHLIKTRGQQATLRCSPISGHTSVYWYQQALGLGLQFLLWYDEGEERNRGNFPPRFSGRQFPNYSSELNVNALELEDSALYLCASSLVQGGGPQHFGDGTRLSIL.

This clonotype appeared a few times. V usage is TRBV30 and J usage is TRBJ2-5; D remains ambiguous. This CDR3 region has 11 residues. Germline loops: CDR1 GTSNPN, CDR2 SVGIG (reference sequence). The V end lost 0 bases, the J end lost 5 bases, and 4 bases lay between the germline ends. The CDR3 is CAWSVGETQYF. For the CDR3, the DNA is TGTGCCTGGAGTGTAGGGGAGACCCAGTACTTC.

This clonotype has only a few counts. The chain is built from TRBV20-1 and TRBJ1-2, with TRBD1 matching over 9 bases. With V trimmed by 5 bases and J by 8 bases, 9 bases remained unmatched. CDR1 DFQATT and CDR2 SNEGSKA come from the germline V gene (reference sequence). The CDR3 has 13 residues. The CDR3 sequence is CSAPSRDRDGYTF. Here the CDR3 DNA reads TGCAGTGCTCCGTCCCGGGACAGGGACGGCTACACCTTC.

This clonotype is labeled large. The chain uses TRBV15 and TRBJ2-5, with 8 positions matching TRBD2. The germline V gene encodes CDR1 LNHNV and CDR2 YYDKDF (reference sequence). Germline trimming cut 3 bases from V and 4 bases from J; bases unmatched to any gene: 7. The CDR3 is made up of 15 amino acids. CDR3 protein: CATSRAGTSGETQYF. The CDR3 nucleotides read TGTGCCACCAGCAGGGCTGGTACTAGCGGAGAGACCCAGTACTTC.

The chain links TRBV11-3 to TRBJ2-1; 7 positions match TRBD1. This CDR3 spans 16 amino acids. V gave up 5 bases and J gave up 4 bases; unmatched junction bases: 11. Germline V gene sequence: CDR1 SGHNT, CDR2 YENEEA. The CDR3 bases are TGTGCCAGCAGCCCCTCGATGAGGGGACAGTACAATGAGCAGTTCTTC. This sequence encodes CASSPSMRGQYNEQFF.

The chain couples TRBV29-1 to TRBJ1-5; a weak D match, TRBD1 (5 bases). The CDR3 totals 13 residues. Germline CDR1 and CDR2: SQVTM and ANQGSEA. V was clipped by 7 bases and J by 3 bases, with 13 bases between them. CDR3 coding DNA: TGCAGCGCGGCTGACAGCCTCAATCAGCCCCAGCATTTT. Translating it yields CSAADSLNQPQHF.

The rearrangement joins TRBV6-1 to TRBJ1-1; D is unresolved. The CDR3 extends over 14 amino acids. V was trimmed by 4 bases and J by 0 bases, leaving 9 bases between them. Germline lookup yields CDR1 MNHNS and CDR2 SASEGT. CDR3: CASSVSNLNTEAFF. The CDR3 DNA is TGTGCCAGCAGTGTCTCAAACCTGAACACTGAAGCTTTCTTT.

The table lists this clonotype with a few counts. The rearrangement links TRBV20-1 to TRBJ1-2; tentative D call: TRBD1 (5 bases). Germline V lookup: CDR1 DFQATT, CDR2 SNEGSKA (reference sequence). The CDR3 sequence is 13 residues long. V was clipped by 4 bases and J by 5 bases, with 14 bases between them. DNA for the CDR3: TGCAGTGCTATCTACGACAGACCATATGGCTACACCTTC. It yields the protein CSAIYDRPYGYTF.

In regard to this clonotype: Mismatch with germline at one junction end may stem from a read error. The genes are TRBV20-1 and TRBJ1-5, with D unresolved. The CDR3 is 12 residues long. The germline gives CDR1 DFQATT, CDR2 SNEGSKA (reference sequence). The CDR3 sequence is CSARDRNQPRHF. Written as DNA, the CDR3 is TGCAGTGCTAGAGACCGTAATCAGCCCCGGCATTTT.